The sequence of this T cell receptor (beta chain) was determined in a study of cytomegalovirus exposure and HLA in healthy donors (dated by TCRdb to about 2017). A note on the overall study: According to an earlier analysis of several hundred of the donors, about 170 million T cells yielded 95 million to 140 million unique TCR beta sequences and about 300 Gb of sequence data. A later genetic analysis used genome-wide SNP genotypes for about 60% of the 666 donors, treating that subset as a discovery cohort. The genetic ancestry cluster associated with self-reported Caucasian donors included 65% to 90% of the roughly 380 genotyped donors. In a later analysis, previously published TCR beta repertoires from 666 donors were re-analyzed and high-resolution HLA genotyping was added so that TCR occurrence patterns could be studied. The number of donors typed differed by locus, with about 629-640 for A, B, C, DRB1 and DQB1, over 500 for DQA1, over 600 for DPA1, and some 440 for DPB1. The study aimed to test whether cataloging public T cell receptors could reveal signatures of past pathogen exposure. Along with the roughly 670-subject first cohort, a separate validation cohort of 120 different subjects was used. In an earlier analysis of several hundred of the donors, high-throughput TCR beta sequencing was used to judge whether each TCR beta V gene segment behaved as functional or pseudogenic. On average, over 200,000 unique TCR beta nucleotide sequences were sequenced per donor among 398 genotyped donors of the cohort, with roughly a sixth of those sequences being non-productive. HLA typing included class I and class II loci at four-digit resolution. To predict cytomegalovirus infection status, the study brought together high-throughput TCR immunosequencing, statistical association of individual TCRs with disease status, and machine learning. In the later analysis, no new phenotypic data were used to find candidate immune exposures; instead, reliance was placed on TCR beta sequences and their occurrence across donors. All discovery cohort repertoires had been generated using a single sequencing platform. Because of strong linkage in the cohort, a few DR-DQ haplotypes were treated as single units for association and clustering. An early release that covered several hundred HLA-typed donors contained about 300 gigabases of sequencing data and roughly 84 million unique TCR sequences. Alongside the repertoire data, information on donor age, sex, ethnicity and CMV serostatus was compiled. The study used immunosequencing to profile the T cell repertoires of several hundred subjects and linked those repertoires to cytomegalovirus serostatus. Study-wide conclusions, independent of this receptor: It was suggested by the authors that the approach could potentially be generalized to other disease states and immunological phenotypes. Specific HLA alleles were associated with over 15,000 TCR beta sequences at a false discovery rate of 0.05 in a later analysis. In a later genetic analysis, fewer N-insertions in productive TCRs were reported among donors in an Asian-associated ancestry cluster than the roughly 700-donor mean. The only immune exposure information available for the cohort was CMV serostatus. Because counts were too low, fewer than 20 rarely observed V segments, including chromosome 9 orphons, were excluded from the earlier analysis of under 650 of the donors. In the study, 164 TCR beta chains were listed as associated with cytomegalovirus. An earlier analysis of some 590 of the donors showed that most TCR beta V segments appeared in productive rearrangements either about 87% or about 30% of the time, which broadly matched IMGT annotations. In a later analysis, HLA-associated TCR beta chains were found to be more clonally expanded and to have lower generation probabilities than equally common non-associated chains. The cohort was sequenced for TCR beta chains only, and without alpha or paired-chain data the features that could be detected were limited. In vitro tests confirmed that a few of the cytomegalovirus-associated TCR beta chains recognize cytomegalovirus antigens. Because HLA typing was missing for some donors at each locus, association tests included only the typed subset. A later analysis reported that several top co-occurrence clusters appeared linked to parvovirus B19, influenza, CMV and Epstein-Barr virus. A further reported finding was that TCR beta sequences accurately predicted the HLA-A and HLA-B alleles for most subjects in the first cohort. Some IMGT-functional V segments, including TRBV6-2 and TRBV6-3, could not be told apart with the 87-base-pair reads, so those segments were excluded. Correlated functional status among segregating V segments might reflect linkage disequilibrium, but an unknown experimental factor could not be ruled out. Most TCR sequences were seen in very few donors, while some public TCRs were found in many individuals. The sequencing pipeline was judged likely to have produced a cluster of highly shared sequence variants as a technical artifact. Most CMV-associated TCR beta chains appeared to be HLA-restricted in a later analysis, and the HLA associations seemed to be driven largely by CMV exposure. According to a later analysis, TCR association rates differed among HLA loci, with DRB1 alleles showing the most associated TCRs and HLA-C alleles showing the fewest. Assigning TCR associations to individual alleles was difficult when HLA alleles, especially DR and DQ, strongly co-occurred. The classifier was reported to diagnose cytomegalovirus status with high specificity and sensitivity in both the original and validation cohorts. Sequencing depth was assumed to be roughly uniform across donors in the presence/absence analyses, though that assumption may not hold. An association between a missense DCLRE1C variant and V-gene and J-gene trimming of TCR beta chains was found in a later genetic analysis and replicated in an independent cohort.

This clone was seen a handful of times. This clone's antigen is unknown. Per-base quality was not reported, and no clone a single base away is much larger than it. The cohort comprised some 730 healthy bone marrow donors. Cohort members were all nominally healthy when sampled, although unrecorded immune exposures were likely present. The donor was CMV seronegative and belonged to the group of 380 or so seronegative cohort members. A peripheral blood sample was collected from each donor, and TCR beta sequencing was performed on peripheral blood mononuclear cells. Genomic DNA extraction from the blood cell samples was performed with the Qiagen DNeasy Blood Extraction Kit. Inclusive of the bounding cysteine and phenylalanine, the CDR3 is 18 residues long. Of all the DNA, just the CDR3 is kept, 54 bases in frame from base 1. The junction shows trimming of 4 bases on V and 4 bases on J, and the gene matches do not reach 12 bases of it. CDR1 and CDR2 are drawn from the germline V gene: MGHRA, YSYEKL.

The library was produced with the immunoSEQ multiplex PCR assay. For the multiplex PCR, a mixture combining 60 forward primers for TCR Vbeta segments and 13 reverse primers for TCR Jbeta segments was used. A multiplex PCR assay on genomic DNA amplified the CDR3 region of rearranged TCR beta genes. The amplified TCR beta libraries were sequenced on the Illumina HiSeq System as 87-base-pair reads. The study's processing was this. In a later analysis, tens of millions of unique TCR beta chains were counted across the 500 to 850 repertoires, and some 10 million of these chains were shared by at least two donors. A nearest-neighbor algorithm error-corrected the raw reads and collapsed the reads into unique sequences, merging closely related sequences to remove PCR and sequencing errors. CDR3 sequences were aligned to IMGT reference sequences to assign V, D and J gene segments. For a sequence to be retained, at least a six-nucleotide match to both a V gene segment and a J gene segment was required. A rearrangement was called productive if the CDR3 had no stop codons and remained in frame with V and J, and every other rearrangement was called non-productive. CDR3 was defined by IMGT convention, running from the second conserved V-encoded cysteine to the conserved J-encoded phenylalanine. The earlier analysis of 450 to 750 of the donors excluded any sequence lacking an unambiguous match to a single V gene segment. In an earlier analysis of a few hundred of the donors, V segments were called functional above 56.7% productive rearrangements and were called segregating when the between-donor standard deviation exceeded 5%. A statistical classification framework was developed to diagnose cytomegalovirus status using the catalog of TCR beta chain sequences. V and J gene assignment, in a later analysis, came from comparing TCR nucleotide sequences with IMGT/GENE-DB human TR gene sequences. Using the TCRdist pipeline, a later analysis assigned CDR3 sequences along with most-parsimonious VDJ recombination scenarios. A later analysis defined each TCR beta chain by its CDR3 amino acid sequence plus V-gene family, and excluded reads lacking a unique V-gene family. To address suspected cross-contamination and a sequencing artifact, a later analysis removed around 600 highly shared, low-generation-probability nucleotide sequences. In a later analysis, a clonal expansion index was calculated for each public chain from normalized within-repertoire ranks of inferred template counts. Generation probabilities in a later analysis came from a VDJ recombination model fitted to out-of-frame rearrangements, and those results were checked against IGoR. In a later analysis, hypergeometric tests were used to score TCR-TCR, TCR-HLA and TCR-CMV co-occurrence, with a repertoire-size bias correction applied to TCR pairs. A later analysis estimated false discovery rates by permuting HLA or CMV assignments 20 times. In a later analysis, co-occurring TCRs were grouped using DBSCAN, and TCRdist sequence similarity was added for clustering within HLA-allele-positive subsets. Co-occurrence clustering excluded repertoires with fewer than 30,000 or more than 120,000 public chains, plus five with anomalous nucleotide sharing. TCRdb obtained this table from immuneACCESS and retained in-frame rearrangements with V and J assigned. These tables miss some clones; where compared with another copy, unresolved V genes account for less than half of the shortfall, and the remainder is unexplained. V, J and clone size are taken as reported in that table, and D and trimming were inferred from the DNA itself. For this sample there are roughly 84,000 clones; over 65% appear just once. Clones ranked in the top ten supply 2.5% to 4% of the sample.

Input material: PBMCs. This clonotype originated in a man aged 45-65 years in good health and CMV-seronegative. The V and J segments used are TRBV4-1 and TRBJ1-5; TRBD1 fits 11 bases in the junction. The bases read TGCGCCAGCAGCCGTGAGAGCGGGACAGGGGGGACAAATCAGCCCCAGCATTTT. It is translated as CASSRESGTGGTNQPQHF.